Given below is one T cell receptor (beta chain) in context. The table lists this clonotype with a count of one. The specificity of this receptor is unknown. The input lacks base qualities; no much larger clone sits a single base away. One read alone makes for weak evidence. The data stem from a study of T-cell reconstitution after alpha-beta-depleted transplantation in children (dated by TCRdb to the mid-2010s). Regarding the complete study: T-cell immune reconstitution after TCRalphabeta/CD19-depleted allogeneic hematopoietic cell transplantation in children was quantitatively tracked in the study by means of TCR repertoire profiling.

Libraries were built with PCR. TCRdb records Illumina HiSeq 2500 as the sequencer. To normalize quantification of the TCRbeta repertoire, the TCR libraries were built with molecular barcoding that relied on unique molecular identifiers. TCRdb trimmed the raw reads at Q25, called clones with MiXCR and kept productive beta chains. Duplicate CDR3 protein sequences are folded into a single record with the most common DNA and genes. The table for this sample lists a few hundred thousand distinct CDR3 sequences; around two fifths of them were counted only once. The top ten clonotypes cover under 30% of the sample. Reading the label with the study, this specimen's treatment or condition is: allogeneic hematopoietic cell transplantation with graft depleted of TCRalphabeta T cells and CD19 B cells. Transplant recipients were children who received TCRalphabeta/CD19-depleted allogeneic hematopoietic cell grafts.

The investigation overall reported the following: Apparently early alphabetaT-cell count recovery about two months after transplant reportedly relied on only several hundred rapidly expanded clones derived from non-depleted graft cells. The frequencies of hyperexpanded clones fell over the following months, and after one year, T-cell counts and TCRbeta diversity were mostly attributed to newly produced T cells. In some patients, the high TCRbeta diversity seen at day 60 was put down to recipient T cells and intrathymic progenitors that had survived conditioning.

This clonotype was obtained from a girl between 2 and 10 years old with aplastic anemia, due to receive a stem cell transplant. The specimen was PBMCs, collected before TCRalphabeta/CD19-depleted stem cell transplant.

At the DNA level, the sequence is TGCGCCAGCAGCCACGGACTAGCGGGAGATGTCGAGCAGTACTTC. This translates into CASSHGLAGDVEQYF. The chain was built from TRBV5-1 and TRBJ2-7, with 13 central nucleotides matching TRBD2. The germline V end is reduced by 4 bases and the J end by 6 bases; junction bases left unmatched: 7. CDR1 and CDR2, per the germline V gene, are SGHRS and YFSETQ. The CDR3 goes from the cysteine to the phenylalanine over 15 residues. Only the CDR3 portion is preserved as DNA: 45 bases, with reading frame beginning at the first base.